This T cell receptor (beta chain) derives from a study of CD8+ T cells in alopecia areata. Study background: Treated patients received oral tofacitinib, 5 to 10 mg twice daily. Study observations and caveats: Greater clonality was observed in lesional scalp samples, especially alopecia totalis/universalis, versus normal scalp. TCRs were shared less clearly across patients than in mice, possibly for HLA-related reasons.

Sampling of alopecia areata patients yielded lesional scalp punch biopsies as well as peripheral blood. The CDR3 has 12 amino acids. The V segment lost 7 bases and the J segment 7 bases; nucleotides outside the gene matches: 6. CDR1 MNHEY and CDR2 SVGAGI come from the germline V gene. Once RNA had been extracted, it was reverse transcribed into cDNA to act as the sequencing template. The method was immunoSEQ multiplex PCR; TCRdb's version includes in-frame clones alone and lacks a portion of them. The sample lists more than 150,000 clones; 50% to 75% were seen once. Turning to this clone: No antigen is known for it.

J is TRBJ2-5 and V is TRBV6-5, with 7 positions matching TRBD2. The sequence came from a human donor with alopecia areata. This material consisted of CD4+ T cells sorted from blood, taken at week 0. As DNA, the CDR3 is TGTGCCAGCACCCCTGGGGGGGGGACCCAGTACTTC. This gives the protein CASTPGGGTQYF.